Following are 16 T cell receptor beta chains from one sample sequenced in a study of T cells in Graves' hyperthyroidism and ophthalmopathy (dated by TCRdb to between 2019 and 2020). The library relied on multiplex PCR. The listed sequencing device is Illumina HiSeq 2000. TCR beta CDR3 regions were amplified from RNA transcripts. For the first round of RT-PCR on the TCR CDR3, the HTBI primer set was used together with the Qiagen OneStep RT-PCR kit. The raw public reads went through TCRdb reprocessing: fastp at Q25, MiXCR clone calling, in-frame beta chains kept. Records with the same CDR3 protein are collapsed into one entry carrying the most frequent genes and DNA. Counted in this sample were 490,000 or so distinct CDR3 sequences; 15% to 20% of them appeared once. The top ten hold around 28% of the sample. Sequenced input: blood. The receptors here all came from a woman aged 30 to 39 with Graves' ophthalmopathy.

The CDR3: CASSFLGGKETQYF. Written as DNA, the CDR3 is TGCGCCAGCAGCTTTCTAGGTGGGAAAGAGACCCAGTACTTC. J is TRBJ2-5 and V is TRBV4-1; D is unclear. V was pared by 5 bases and J by 3 bases, with 13 bases between. Germline loops: CDR1 MGHRA, CDR2 YSYEKL. CDR3 length equals 14 residues.

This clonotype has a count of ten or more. CDR3 amino acids: CASGDPNTEAFF. The DNA of the CDR3 is TGTGCTAGTGGTGACCCGAACACTGAAGCTTTCTTT. The rearrangement uses TRBV12-5 and TRBJ1-1; no clear D. CDR3 length: 12 amino acids. Trimming shortened V by 5 bases and J by 1 base, and 5 bases separated the two germline ends. Per germline, CDR1 LGHNT and CDR2 FRNRAP.

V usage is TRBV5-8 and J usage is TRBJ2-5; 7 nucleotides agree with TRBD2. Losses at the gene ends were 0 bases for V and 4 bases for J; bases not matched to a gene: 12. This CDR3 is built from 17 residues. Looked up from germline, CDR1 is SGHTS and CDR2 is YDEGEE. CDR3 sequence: CASSLGMGGPMRETQYF. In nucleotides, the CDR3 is TGTGCCAGCAGCTTGGGTATGGGAGGGCCGATGAGAGAGACCCAGTACTTC.

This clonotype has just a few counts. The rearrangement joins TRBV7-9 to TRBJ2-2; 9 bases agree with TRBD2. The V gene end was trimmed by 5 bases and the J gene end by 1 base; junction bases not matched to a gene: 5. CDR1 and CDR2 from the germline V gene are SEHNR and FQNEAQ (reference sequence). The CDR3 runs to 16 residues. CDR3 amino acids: CASSPRLAENTGELFF. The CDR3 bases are TGTGCCAGCAGCCCCCGACTAGCGGAGAACACCGGGGAGCTGTTTTTT.

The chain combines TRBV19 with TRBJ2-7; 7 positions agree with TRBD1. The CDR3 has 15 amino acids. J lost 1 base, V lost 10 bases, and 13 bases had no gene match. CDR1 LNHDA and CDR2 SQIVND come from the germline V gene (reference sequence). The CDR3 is CATSTGTADSYEQYF. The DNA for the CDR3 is TGTGCCACATCGACCGGGACAGCGGATTCCTACGAGCAGTACTTC.

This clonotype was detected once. The CDR3: CASSPREGGGTEAFF. CDR3 in DNA: TGTGCCAGCAGCCCTCGAGAGGGAGGGGGGACTGAAGCTTTCTTT. The J gene is TRBJ1-1, the V gene TRBV5-4; possibly TRBD1 for D (6 bases). Germline V gene lookup returns CDR1 SGHNT and CDR2 YYREEE (reference sequence). The CDR3 sequence is 15 residues long. Trimming shortened V by 4 bases and J by 5 bases, and 18 bases separated the two germline ends.

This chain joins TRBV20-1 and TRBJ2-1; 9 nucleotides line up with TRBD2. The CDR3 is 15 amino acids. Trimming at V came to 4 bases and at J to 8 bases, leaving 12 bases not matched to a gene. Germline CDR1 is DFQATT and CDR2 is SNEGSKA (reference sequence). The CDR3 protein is CSAIMVAGVGDEQFF. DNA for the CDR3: TGCAGTGCTATCATGGTAGCGGGAGTGGGAGATGAGCAGTTCTTC.

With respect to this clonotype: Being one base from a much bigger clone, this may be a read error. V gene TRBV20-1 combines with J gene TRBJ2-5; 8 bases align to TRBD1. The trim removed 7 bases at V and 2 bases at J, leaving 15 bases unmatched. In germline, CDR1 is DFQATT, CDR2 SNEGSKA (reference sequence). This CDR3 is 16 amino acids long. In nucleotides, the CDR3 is TGCAGTGGCCCCGTCGTCGCGACAGGGGCTCAAGAGACCCAGTACTTC. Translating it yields CSGPVVATGAQETQYF.

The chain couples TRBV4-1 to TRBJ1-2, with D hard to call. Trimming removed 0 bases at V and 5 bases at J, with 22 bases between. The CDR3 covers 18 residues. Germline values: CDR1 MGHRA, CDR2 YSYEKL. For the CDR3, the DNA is TGCGCCAGCAGCCAAGATTTGACAACCGGTGGAGTAGGATATGGCTACACCTTC. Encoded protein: CASSQDLTTGGVGYGYTF.

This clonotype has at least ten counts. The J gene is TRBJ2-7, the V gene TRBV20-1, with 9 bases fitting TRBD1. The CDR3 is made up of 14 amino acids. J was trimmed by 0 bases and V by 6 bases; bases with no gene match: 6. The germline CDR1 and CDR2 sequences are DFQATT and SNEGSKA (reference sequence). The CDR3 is CSAGGTGSSYEQYF. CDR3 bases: TGCAGTGCAGGAGGGACAGGGAGCTCCTACGAGCAGTACTTC.

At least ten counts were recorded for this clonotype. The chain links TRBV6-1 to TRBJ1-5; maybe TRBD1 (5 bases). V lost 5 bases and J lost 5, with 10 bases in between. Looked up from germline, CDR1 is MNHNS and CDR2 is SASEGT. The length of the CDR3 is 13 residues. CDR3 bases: TGTGCCAGCAGTCCGAAACAGGATCAGCCCCAGCATTTT. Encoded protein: CASSPKQDQPQHF.

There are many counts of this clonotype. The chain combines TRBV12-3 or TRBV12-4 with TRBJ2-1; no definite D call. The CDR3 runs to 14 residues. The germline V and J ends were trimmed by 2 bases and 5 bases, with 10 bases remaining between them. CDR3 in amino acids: CASSLIVADNEQFF. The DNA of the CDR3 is TGTGCCAGCAGTTTAATTGTGGCAGACAATGAGCAGTTCTTC.

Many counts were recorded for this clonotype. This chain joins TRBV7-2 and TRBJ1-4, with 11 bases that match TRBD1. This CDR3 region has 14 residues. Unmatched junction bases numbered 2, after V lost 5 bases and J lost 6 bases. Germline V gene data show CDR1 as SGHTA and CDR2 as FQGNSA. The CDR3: CASSKGQGDEKLFF. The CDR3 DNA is TGTGCCAGCAGCAAGGGACAGGGGGATGAAAAACTGTTTTTT.

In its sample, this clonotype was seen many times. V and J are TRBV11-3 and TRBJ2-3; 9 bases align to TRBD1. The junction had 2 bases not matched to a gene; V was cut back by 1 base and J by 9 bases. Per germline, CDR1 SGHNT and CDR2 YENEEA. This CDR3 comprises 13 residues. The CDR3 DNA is TGTGCCAGCAGCTTAGTGGGACAGGGAACGCAGTATTTT. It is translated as CASSLVGQGTQYF.

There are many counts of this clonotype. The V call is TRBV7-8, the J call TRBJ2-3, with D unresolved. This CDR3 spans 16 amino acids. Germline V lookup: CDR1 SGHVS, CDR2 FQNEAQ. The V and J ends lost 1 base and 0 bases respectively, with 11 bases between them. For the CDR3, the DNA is TGTGCCAGCAGCTTAGACACTGTCTGGAGCACAGATACGCAGTATTTT. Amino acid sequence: CASSLDTVWSTDTQYF.

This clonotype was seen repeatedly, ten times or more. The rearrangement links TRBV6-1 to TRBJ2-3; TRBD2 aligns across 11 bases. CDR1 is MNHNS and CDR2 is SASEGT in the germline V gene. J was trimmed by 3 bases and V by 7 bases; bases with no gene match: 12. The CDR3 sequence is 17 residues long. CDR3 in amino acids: CASTWTSGPASTDTQYF. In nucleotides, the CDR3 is TGTGCCAGCACCTGGACTAGCGGGCCAGCCTCTACAGATACGCAGTATTTT.